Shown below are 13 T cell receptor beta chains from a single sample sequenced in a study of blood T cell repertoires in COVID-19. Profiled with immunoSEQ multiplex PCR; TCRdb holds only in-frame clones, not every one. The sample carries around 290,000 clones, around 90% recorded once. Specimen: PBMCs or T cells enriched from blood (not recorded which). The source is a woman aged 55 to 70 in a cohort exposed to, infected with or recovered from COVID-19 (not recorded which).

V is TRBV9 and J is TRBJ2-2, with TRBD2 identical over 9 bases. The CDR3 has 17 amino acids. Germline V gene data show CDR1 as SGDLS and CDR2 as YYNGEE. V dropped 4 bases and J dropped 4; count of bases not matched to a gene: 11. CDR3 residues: CASSTVIAGAVTGELFF. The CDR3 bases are TGTGCCAGCAGCACAGTCATAGCGGGAGCGGTCACCGGGGAGCTGTTTTTT.

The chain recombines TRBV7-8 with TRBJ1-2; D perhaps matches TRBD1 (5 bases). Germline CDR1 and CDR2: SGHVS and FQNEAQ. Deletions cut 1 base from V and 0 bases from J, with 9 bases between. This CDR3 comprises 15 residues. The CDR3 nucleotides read TGTGCCAGCAGCTTAGATAGGGGTACTAACTATGGCTACACCTTC. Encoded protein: CASSLDRGTNYGYTF.

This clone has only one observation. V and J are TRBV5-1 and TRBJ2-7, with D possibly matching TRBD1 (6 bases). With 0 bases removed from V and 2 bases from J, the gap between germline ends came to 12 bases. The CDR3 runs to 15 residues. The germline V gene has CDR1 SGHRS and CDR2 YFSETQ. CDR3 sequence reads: CASSLVWDKTYEQYF. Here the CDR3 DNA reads TGCGCCAGCAGCTTGGTATGGGACAAGACCTACGAGCAGTACTTC.

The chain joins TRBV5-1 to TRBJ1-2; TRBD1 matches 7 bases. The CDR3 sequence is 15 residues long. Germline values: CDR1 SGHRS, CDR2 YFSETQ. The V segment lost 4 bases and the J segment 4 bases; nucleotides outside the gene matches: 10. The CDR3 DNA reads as TGCGCCAGCAGCGGCGACAGGGACGAGGTCTATGGCTACACCTTC. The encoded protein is CASSGDRDEVYGYTF.

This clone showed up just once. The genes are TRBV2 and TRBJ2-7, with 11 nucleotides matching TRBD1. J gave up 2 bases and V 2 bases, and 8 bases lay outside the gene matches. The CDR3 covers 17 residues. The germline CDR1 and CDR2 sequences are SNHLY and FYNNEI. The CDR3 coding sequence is TGTGCCAGCAGTGAAAGCGGACAGGGGGCCGAGGCCTACGAGCAGTACTTC. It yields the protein CASSESGQGAEAYEQYF.

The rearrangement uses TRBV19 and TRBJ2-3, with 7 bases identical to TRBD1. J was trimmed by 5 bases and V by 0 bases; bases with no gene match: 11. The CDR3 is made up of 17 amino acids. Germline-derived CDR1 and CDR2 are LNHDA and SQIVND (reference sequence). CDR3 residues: CASSIDVGAGGQDTQYF. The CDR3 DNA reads TGTGCCAGTAGTATAGATGTCGGGGCAGGGGGACAAGATACGCAGTATTTT.

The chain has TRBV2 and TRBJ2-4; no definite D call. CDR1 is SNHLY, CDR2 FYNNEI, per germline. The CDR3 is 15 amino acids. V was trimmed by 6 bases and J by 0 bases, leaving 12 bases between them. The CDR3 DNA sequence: TGTGCCAGCAGCGACGGGTCACTAGCCAAAAACATTCAGTACTTC. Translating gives CASSDGSLAKNIQYF.

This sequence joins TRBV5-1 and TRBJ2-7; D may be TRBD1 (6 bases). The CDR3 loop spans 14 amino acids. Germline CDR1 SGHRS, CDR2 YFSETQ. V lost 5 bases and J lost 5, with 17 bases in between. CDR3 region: CASRGRQGLNEQYF. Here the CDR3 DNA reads TGCGCCAGCAGAGGTCGCCAGGGGCTCAACGAGCAGTACTTC.

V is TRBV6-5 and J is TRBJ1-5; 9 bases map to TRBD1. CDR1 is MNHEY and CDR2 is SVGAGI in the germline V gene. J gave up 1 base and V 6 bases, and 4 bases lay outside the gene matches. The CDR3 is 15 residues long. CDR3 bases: TGTGCCAGCAGACCGGACAGGGGAAGCAATCAGCCCCAGCATTTT. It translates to CASRPDRGSNQPQHF.

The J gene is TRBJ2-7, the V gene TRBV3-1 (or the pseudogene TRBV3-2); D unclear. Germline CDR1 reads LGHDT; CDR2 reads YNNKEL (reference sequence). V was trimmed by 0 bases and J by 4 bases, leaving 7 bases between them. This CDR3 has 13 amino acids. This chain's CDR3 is CASSQDSRYEQYF. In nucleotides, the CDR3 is TGTGCCAGCAGCCAAGATTCGCGGTACGAGCAGTACTTC.

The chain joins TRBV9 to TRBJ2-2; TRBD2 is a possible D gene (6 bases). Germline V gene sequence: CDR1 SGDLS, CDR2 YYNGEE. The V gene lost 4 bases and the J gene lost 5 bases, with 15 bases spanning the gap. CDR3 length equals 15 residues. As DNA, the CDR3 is TGTGCCAGCAGCCGAGGCAGGGCGGGGACCGGGGAGCTGTTTTTT. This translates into CASSRGRAGTGELFF.

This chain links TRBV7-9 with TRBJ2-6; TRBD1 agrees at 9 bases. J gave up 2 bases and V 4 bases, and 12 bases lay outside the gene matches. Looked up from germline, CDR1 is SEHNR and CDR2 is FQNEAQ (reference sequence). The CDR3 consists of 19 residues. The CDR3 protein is CASSSIRDRARAGANVLTF. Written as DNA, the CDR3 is TGTGCCAGCAGCTCCATCCGGGACAGGGCTAGAGCTGGGGCCAACGTCCTGACTTTC.

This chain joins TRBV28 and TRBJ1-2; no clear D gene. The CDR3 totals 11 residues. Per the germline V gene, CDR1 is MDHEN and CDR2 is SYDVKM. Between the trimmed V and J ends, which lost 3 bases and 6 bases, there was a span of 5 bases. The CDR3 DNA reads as TGTGCCAGCAGTTTCTCCGATGGCTACACCTTC. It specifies CASSFSDGYTF.